A selection of T cell receptor beta chains follows, all from one sample in a study of T-cell memory formation after mild COVID-19. TCRdb passed the 5' RACE reads through MiXCR, listing each CDR3 protein once. The table has more than 450,000 distinct CDR3 sequences, roughly 17% seen once; the top ten hold around 12%. Specimen: PBMCs or a T cell subset sorted from them (not recorded which). The receptor set was obtained from an adult woman who had mild COVID-19 (a few samples of this study predate the infection). Cell type and time point are not known. The CDR3 runs from the conserved cysteine through the conserved F or W. The D gene is left open where the match is weak. Clone size appears in some rows only: once, few, many, or a class for an expanded clone.

DNA | CDR3 | D | J | V | size
TGTGCCAGCAGCTTAGCAGGGGATCAGCCCCAGCATTTT | CASSLAGDQPQHF | - | TRBJ1-5 | TRBV5-1 | many
TGTGCCAGCAGTAGACAGGGGGCTTTACGAAACTATGGCTACACCTTC | CASSRQGALRNYGYTF | TRBD1 | TRBJ1-2 | TRBV12-3/TRBV12-4 | -
TGTGCCGGAGATCAGGGGGCTGGAGATACGCAGTATTTT | CAGDQGAGDTQYF | TRBD1 | TRBJ2-3 | TRBV30 | -
TGTGCCAGCAGTTTATCGATTGGGGACAGGGCACTTTTC | CASSLSIGDRALF | TRBD1 | TRBJ1-2 | TRBV27 | few
TGTGCCAGCAGGAAACAGGGGTATGAGCAGTTCTTC | CASRKQGYEQFF | TRBD1 | TRBJ2-1 | TRBV12-3/TRBV12-4 | many
TGTGCCAGCAGCTTGCGCAGGGGCGCAAACAATGAGCAGTTCTTC | CASSLRRGANNEQFF | - | TRBJ2-1 | TRBV5-4 | -
TGTGCCAGCAGCTCTCAGGGGGCTTCTTTCTACGAGCAGTACTTC | CASSSQGASFYEQYF | TRBD1 | TRBJ2-7 | TRBV27 | -
TGTGCCAGCAGCGTAGATCAGGGCAGGGCTAATGAAAAACTGTTTTTT | CASSVDQGRANEKLFF | - | TRBJ1-4 | TRBV9 | -
TGTGCCAGCAGCTTAGGAGGACTAGCGGGAGCACGCACCGGGGAGCTGTTTTTT | CASSLGGLAGARTGELFF | TRBD2 | TRBJ2-2 | TRBV7-2 | few
TGTGCCAGCAGCGTAGGGGGGGCTACAACGATGAACACTGAAGCTTTCTTT | CASSVGGATTMNTEAFF | - | TRBJ1-1 | TRBV9 | -
TGCAGTGCTAGAACTAGTAATTCCTACAATGAGCAGTTCTTC | CSARTSNSYNEQFF | - | TRBJ2-1 | TRBV20-1 | few
TGTGCCACCAGTGATTTTCAACACGCAGATACGCAGTATTTT | CATSDFQHADTQYF | - | TRBJ2-3 | TRBV24-1 | few
TGTGCCAGCAGCCTCATCAGCGGGCATAGCACAGATACGCAGTATTTT | CASSLISGHSTDTQYF | - | TRBJ2-3 | TRBV7-2 | few
TGCGCCAGCAGCTTGGGGGCGATCTCCTACGAGCAGTACTTC | CASSLGAISYEQYF | - | TRBJ2-7 | TRBV5-1 | many
TGCGCCAGCAGCCAAGGTCCAGCGGCCCAAGAGACCCAGTACTTC | CASSQGPAAQETQYF | - | TRBJ2-5 | TRBV4-3 | few
TGCAGTGCTCCCAATCCCTTACAGGGGCCGGCTCTCAATCAGCCCCAGCATTTT | CSAPNPLQGPALNQPQHF | TRBD1 | TRBJ1-5 | TRBV20-1 | few
TGCGCCAGCAGTCCGGAGGTTGGTCTCGCTCGCGTCTTC | CASSPEVGLARVF | - | TRBJ2-5 | TRBV5-1 | -
TGTGCCAGCAGCCAAGAAGTAGGGATAGCGGGAAGGACAGATACGCAGTATTTT | CASSQEVGIAGRTDTQYF | TRBD2 | TRBJ2-3 | TRBV4-2 | -
TGTGCCAGCAGCAAAGCTGACAGGGTATTGGTTCGTCAGCCCCAGCATTTT | CASSKADRVLVRQPQHF | - | TRBJ1-5 | TRBV21-1 | -
TGTGCCAGCAGCCAAGACCGAGCTCGGGAGACAGGGTCTTACAATGAGCAGTTCTTC | CASSQDRARETGSYNEQFF | - | TRBJ2-1 | TRBV4-2 | -
TGTGCCAGCAATCCACAGGGTTGGGATGAGCAGTTCTTC | CASNPQGWDEQFF | - | TRBJ2-1 | TRBV6-2/TRBV6-3 | few
TGTGCCAGCAGCCCATTTAATGGGGTGTGGGTAAACACTGAAGCTTTCTTT | CASSPFNGVWVNTEAFF | - | TRBJ1-1 | TRBV9 | few
TGTGCCAGCAGCCCTGGGACAGGGGGCGAGGGTGAGCAGTTCTTC | CASSPGTGGEGEQFF | TRBD1 | TRBJ2-1 | TRBV3-1 | few
TGTGCCAGCAGTGTGGGGACTAGCGGGGGGCGAGACCCGTTCTTC | CASSVGTSGGRDPFF | TRBD2 | TRBJ2-1 | TRBV12-3/TRBV12-4 | -
TGTGCCAGCAGCTCCGTGGGGGTTAATGAGCAGTTCTTC | CASSSVGVNEQFF | - | TRBJ2-1 | TRBV7-2 | -
TGCAGTGCTAGAGCCCGGGGGTCCTATAATTCACCCCTCCACTTT | CSARARGSYNSPLHF | - | TRBJ1-6 | TRBV20-1 | -
TGCGCCAGCAGCTTGGATTACGGGAGCACAGATACGCAGTATTTT | CASSLDYGSTDTQYF | - | TRBJ2-3 | TRBV5-1 | -
TGTGCCAGCAGTTCCCGAACGTGGGGGTGGCAGTACTTC | CASSSRTWGWQYF | - | TRBJ2-7 | TRBV12-3/TRBV12-4 | -